The 3 T cell receptor beta chains presented below share a single source sample, sequenced in a study of tissue T cells after allogeneic stem cell transplantation. Libraries were prepared by immunoSEQ multiplex PCR; TCRdb keeps only in-frame clonotypes and omits some of them. The sample lists 42,000 or so clones, roughly 90% seen once, with about 3.8% in the top ten. Sequencing was performed on blood, taken before transplantation. These receptor sequences come from a woman aged 40-69 years who later had graft-versus-host disease after an allogeneic stem cell transplant.

The chain carries TRBV10-1 and TRBJ2-7; D not resolved. The ends were cut back, 1 base at V and 3 bases at J, with 10 bases in the middle. The CDR3 is 14 amino acids. CDR1 is WNHNN, CDR2 SYGVQD, per germline (reference sequence). For the CDR3, the DNA is TGCGCCAGCAGTGAGTATCCAGCCGACTACGAGCAGTACTTC. It codes for CASSEYPADYEQYF.

Only one count was recorded for this clone. The chain employs TRBV25-1 and TRBJ2-3; D possibly corresponds to TRBD1 (5 bases). The CDR3 loop spans 15 amino acids. The germline V gene encodes CDR1 MGHDK and CDR2 SYGVNS. Trimming took 2 bases from V and 6 from J, leaving 15 bases between them. The CDR3 loop reads CASSERKGPWDTQYF. The CDR3 nucleotides read TGTGCCAGCAGTGAACGTAAGGGGCCCTGGGATACGCAGTATTTT. Full variable domain (outside the CDR3, taken from reference TRBV25-1 and TRBJ2-3): EADIYQTPRYLVIGTGKKITLECSQTMGHDKMYWYQQDPGMELHLIHYSYGVNSTEKGDLSSESTVSRIRTEHFPLTLESARPSHTSQYLCASSERKGPWDTQYFGPGTRLTVL.

The chain links TRBV3-1 (or the pseudogene TRBV3-2) to TRBJ2-1; 9 positions agree with TRBD2. The CDR3 has 15 residues. The V gene's germline CDR1 is LGHDT and CDR2 YNNKEL (reference sequence). Trimming took 3 bases from V and 6 from J; bases not matched to a gene: 6. The CDR3, as DNA: TGTGCCAGCAGCCAGGCGGGAGGGCCGTCCAATGAGCAGTTCTTC. Its translation: CASSQAGGPSNEQFF.